Presented here are 11 T cell receptor beta chains from one specimen sequenced in a study of siplizumab effects on memory and regulatory T cells. Sequencing used immunoSEQ multiplex PCR; TCRdb keeps in-frame clones, though not all of them. The sample lists 90,000 to 95,000 clones; under 95% were seen once. Sequencing was performed on CD8+ T cells sorted from blood. These receptors originate from a human donor in good health.

V gene TRBV11-3 combines with J gene TRBJ2-3, with 10 nucleotides matching TRBD2. Germline CDR1 SGHNT, CDR2 YENEEA. V trimming: 4 bases; J trimming: 1 base; junction bases outside the gene matches: 5. The CDR3 contains 16 residues. This CDR3 reads CASSSTLAGGTDTQYF. As DNA, the CDR3 is TGTGCCAGCAGCTCGACTCTAGCGGGGGGCACAGATACGCAGTATTTT.

The chain recombines TRBV18 with TRBJ2-7, with D perhaps TRBD1 (5 bases). CDR3 length: 14 residues. Deletions cut 3 bases from V and 2 bases from J, with 11 bases between. Germline CDR1 and CDR2: KGHSH and LQKENI. CDR3 amino acids: CASSPAGHAYEQYF. In DNA, the CDR3 is TGTGCCAGCTCACCTGCCGGACACGCCTACGAGCAGTACTTC.

The V gene is TRBV4-3, the J gene TRBJ2-1; maybe TRBD2 (5 bases). The CDR3 runs to 17 residues. Germline assignment: CDR1 LGHNA and CDR2 YSLEER. Trimming removed 0 bases at V and 2 bases at J, with 14 bases between. The CDR3 nucleotides are TGCGCCAGCAGCCAAGATGAAGGTTACGGGACCTACAATGAGCAGTTCTTC. This gives the protein CASSQDEGYGTYNEQFF.

The V gene is TRBV7-9, the J gene TRBJ2-5, with 8 bases that match TRBD1. There are 14 residues in the CDR3. V gave up 2 bases and J gave up 4 bases; unmatched junction bases: 3. Germline CDR1 SEHNR, CDR2 FQNEAQ (reference sequence). The CDR3 loop is CASSLPRGRETQYF. The CDR3 DNA reads as TGTGCCAGCAGCTTACCCAGGGGGCGAGAGACCCAGTACTTC.

This clone was detected only once. The rearrangement joins TRBV28 to TRBJ2-7, with 7 bases fitting TRBD1. CDR1 is MDHEN and CDR2 is SYDVKM in the germline V gene. CDR3 length: 13 amino acids. The J segment lost 5 bases and the V segment lost 4 bases, leaving 5 bases of the junction unmatched. The CDR3 nucleotides are TGTGCCAGCAGTTCGACAGGGTTGCACGAGCAGTACTTC. The encoded protein is CASSSTGLHEQYF.

This clone was seen more than once but under ten times. The rearrangement joins TRBV30 to TRBJ2-7; D not resolved. Per the germline V gene, CDR1 is GTSNPN and CDR2 is SVGIG (reference sequence). The ends were cut back, 2 bases at V and 2 bases at J, with 10 bases in the middle. The CDR3 spans 13 residues. In DNA form, the CDR3 reads TGTGCCTGGAGTCCGATTGATCCCTACGAGCAGTACTTC. Protein product: CAWSPIDPYEQYF.

V gene TRBV2 combines with J gene TRBJ2-1; 8 nucleotides align to TRBD2. The germline gives CDR1 SNHLY, CDR2 FYNNEI. With V trimmed by 7 bases and J by 7 bases, 9 bases remained unmatched. The CDR3 consists of 14 residues. Here the CDR3 DNA reads TGTGCCAGCATTCCGGGAGGGCCGGGTAATGAGCAGTTCTTC. The encoded protein is CASIPGGPGNEQFF.

The genes are TRBV14 and TRBJ2-1; no reliable D call. Germline V lookup: CDR1 SGHDN, CDR2 FVKESK. CDR3 size: 11 residues. V was trimmed by 2 bases and J by 9 bases, leaving 5 bases between them. The CDR3, as DNA: TGTGCCAGCAGCCAATTCGGTGAGCAGTTCTTC. The encoded protein is CASSQFGEQFF.

V is TRBV2 and J is TRBJ2-1; 9 nucleotides align to TRBD2. The CDR3 covers 15 residues. CDR1 SNHLY and CDR2 FYNNEI come from the germline V gene. V lost 6 bases and J lost 0; bases outside the gene matches: 3. In nucleotides, the CDR3 is TGTGCCAGCAGATGGACTAGCGACTCCTACAATGAGCAGTTCTTC. It codes for CASRWTSDSYNEQFF.

The genes are TRBV7-9 and TRBJ2-2; no clear D. Trimming cost V 2 bases and J 0 bases, with 7 bases left between them. Germline CDR1 is SEHNR and CDR2 is FQNEAQ (reference sequence). The CDR3 loop spans 15 amino acids. The CDR3 spells CASSLQQTNTGELFF. The CDR3 nucleotides are TGTGCCAGCAGCTTACAACAGACGAACACCGGGGAGCTGTTTTTT.

V gene TRBV7-6 combines with J gene TRBJ1-1; D gene unclear. Trimming stripped 5 bases from V and 1 base from J, with 14 bases between. There are 15 residues in the CDR3. Germline CDR1 reads SGHVS; CDR2 reads FNYEAQ. The CDR3 coding sequence is TGTGCCAGCAGCACTACGGCAGAGGGGAACACTGAAGCTTTCTTT. It specifies CASSTTAEGNTEAFF.